The source of this T cell receptor (beta chain) is a study of neurological immune-mediated disorders. Study background: Disease course was recorded as relapsing-remitting for roughly 31 and secondary progressive for about 9% of the roughly 35 multiple sclerosis patients. Study findings and constraints: Because no CDR3 amino acid sequences were shared across subjects by expanded clones, private repertoires were suggested in all groups. It was the repertoires of 18 of 34 multiple sclerosis patients that phylogenetic grouping placed in one related-CDR3 cluster, which is a possible signature.

In the case of this clonotype: Its antigen is unknown.

Germline CDR1 is SQVTM and CDR2 is ANQGSEA. This CDR3 contains 14 residues. V was shortened by 3 bases and J by 9 bases, with 20 bases between the two germline ends. A single run covered 15-18 subjects with over 170 million TCR-beta sequences. TCRdb reprocessed the 5' RACE reads via MiXCR and lists one record per CDR3 protein. Of about 62,000 distinct CDR3 sequences listed, 3.5% to 4.5% are singletons. The sample was PBMCs. The receptor was derived from a woman in her fifties or sixties with multiple sclerosis. The chain employs TRBV29-1 and TRBJ2-5; D possibly matches TRBD1 or TRBD2 (5 bases each). CDR3 coding DNA: TGCAGCGTTGAGTTTGACGGGACGAACTGGGCCCAGTACTTC. Protein sequence: CSVEFDGTNWAQYF.